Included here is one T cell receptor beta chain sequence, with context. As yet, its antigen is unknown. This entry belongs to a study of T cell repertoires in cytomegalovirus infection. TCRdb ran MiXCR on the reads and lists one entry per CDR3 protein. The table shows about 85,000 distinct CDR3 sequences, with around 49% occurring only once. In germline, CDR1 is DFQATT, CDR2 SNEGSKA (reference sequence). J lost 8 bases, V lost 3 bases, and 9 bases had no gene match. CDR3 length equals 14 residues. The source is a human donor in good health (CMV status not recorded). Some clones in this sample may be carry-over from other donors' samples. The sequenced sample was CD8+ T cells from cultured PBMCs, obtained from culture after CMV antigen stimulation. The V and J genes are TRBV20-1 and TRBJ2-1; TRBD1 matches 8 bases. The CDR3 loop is CSARPRDRRDEQFF. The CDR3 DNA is TGCAGTGCTAGGCCCAGGGACAGGAGGGATGAGCAGTTCTTC.